Listed below are T cell receptor beta chains from one sample, sequenced in a study of tumor-infiltrating lymphocytes in primary liver carcinoma. TCRdb reanalysed the multiplex PCR reads using MiXCR and keeps one entry per CDR3 protein. The sample gives approximately 54,000 distinct CDR3 sequences, about 80% of which show up once; roughly 26% is in the top ten. Sequencing input: liver tumor tissue from sampling region 2. The receptors were gathered from a man aged 35 to 55 with primary liver carcinoma and hepatitis B virus infection. The CDR3 runs from the conserved cysteine through the conserved F or W. Fields, in order: D gene, clone size, J gene, V gene, CDR3 DNA, CDR3 protein. A D gene is named only where the DNA matches it firmly. The listing skips clone size in some rows; elsewhere it reads once, few, many or a size class.

NA | NA | TRBJ2-1 | TRBV5-4 | TGTACCAGCAGCTTGTTAGCCGGGGGCTCCTACAATGAGCACTTCTTC | CTSSLLAGGSYNEHFF
NA | NA | TRBJ2-5 | TRBV28 | TGTGACAGCAGTACCTTCACGGGCGGGCACTACTTACAAGAGACCCAGTACTTC | CDSSTFTGGHYLQETQYF
NA | few | TRBJ1-1 | TRBV19 | TGTGCCAGTAGTATAGATAAAAGGAACACTGAAGCTTTCTTT | CASSIDKRNTEAFF
NA | NA | TRBJ2-7 | TRBV10-1 | TGCGCCAGCACAGAAACCTCCTACGAGCAGTACTTC | CASTETSYEQYF
NA | NA | TRBJ2-2 | TRBV11-2 | NA | CASSLYRTDRRHPGAVFF
NA | NA | TRBJ2-3 | TRBV6-2/TRBV6-3 | TGTACCAGCGGTGAGACAGTCTCCACAGGTACGCAGTATTTT | CTSGETVSTGTQYF
NA | NA | TRBJ1-5 | TRBV6-5 | TGTGCCAGCAGTTCTTCAGGGAATGAGCAGCCCCAGCATTTT | CASSSSGNEQPQHF
NA | once | TRBJ1-5 | TRBV4-2 | TGTGACAGCAGCCAAATAGAAACGCGGCAGCCCCAGCATTTT | CDSSQIETRQPQHF
NA | NA | TRBJ1-1 | TRBV11-2 | TGTGTCACCGCTAGACTAGAGGACACTGAAGTTTTCTTT | CVTARLEDTEVFF
NA | NA | TRBJ2-2 | TRBV19 | TGTGCCACCCGCGGCCAGTTAACCGGGGAGTTGTTTTTT | CATRGQLTGELFF
TRBD2 | NA | TRBJ2-3 | TRBV29-1 | TGCAGCGCGGGACTAGCGGTAGACCCAGATACGCAGTATTTT | CSAGLAVDPDTQYF
NA | NA | TRBJ2-2 | TRBV6-1 | TGTGTCAGCAATTCCCACCATCGGGAGTCCGGGGAGCTGTTTTTT | CVSNSHHRESGELFF
NA | NA | TRBJ1-1 | TRBV12-3/TRBV12-4 | TGTGCCAGCAGTTTACGGGGGGCAGGGACTGAGGCTTTCTTT | CASSLRGAGTEAFF
NA | many | TRBJ2-7 | TRBV4-2 | TGTGCCAGCAGCCAAGAGTCGGGACTCGTTCTATACTTC | CASSQESGLVLYF
TRBD2 | NA | TRBJ2-7 | TRBV10-3 | TGTGTCACGTCGACTAGCGTGGGCCTGGACGAACAGTACTTC | CVTSTSVGLDEQYF
NA | NA | TRBJ2-3 | TRBV29-1 | TGCAGCGCTGAAGCTAATTCCGGCACATATACGCAGAATTTT | CSAEANSGTYTQNF